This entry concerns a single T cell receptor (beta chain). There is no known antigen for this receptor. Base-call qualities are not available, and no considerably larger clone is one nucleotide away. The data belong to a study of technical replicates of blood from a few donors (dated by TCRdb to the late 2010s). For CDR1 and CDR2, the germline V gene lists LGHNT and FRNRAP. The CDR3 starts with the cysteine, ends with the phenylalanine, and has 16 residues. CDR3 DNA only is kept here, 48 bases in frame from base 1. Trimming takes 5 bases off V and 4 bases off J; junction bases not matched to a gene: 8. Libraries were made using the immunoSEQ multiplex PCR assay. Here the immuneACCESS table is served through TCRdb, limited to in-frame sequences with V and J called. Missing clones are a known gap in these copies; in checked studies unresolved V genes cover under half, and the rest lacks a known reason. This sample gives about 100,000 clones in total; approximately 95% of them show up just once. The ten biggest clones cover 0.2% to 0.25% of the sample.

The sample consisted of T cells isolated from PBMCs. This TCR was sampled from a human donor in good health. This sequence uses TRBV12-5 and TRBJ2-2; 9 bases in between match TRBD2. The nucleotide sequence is TGTGCTAGTGGTCTTCGTGCGGGGGGGCTCACCGGGGAGCTGTTTTTT. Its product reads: CASGLRAGGLTGELFF.